In this sample, the clone carrying this T cell receptor (beta chain) turned up many times. Its antigen is not known. The entry originates in a study of neurological immune-mediated disorders. The length of the CDR3 is 15 residues. Trimming cost V 2 bases and J 1 base, with 6 bases left between them. Germline V gene sequence: CDR1 MNHEY, CDR2 SVGAGI. TCRdb reanalysed the 5' RACE reads using MiXCR and keeps one entry per CDR3 protein. The data contain about 57,000 distinct CDR3 sequences, roughly 10% of them singletons. Time point meaning: longitudinal time-point 1 (baseline). Unsorted libraries were prepared from 2 million PBMCs that had been stored at -80 C. Study-level results: Private repertoires in all groups were suggested by the finding that expanded clones across subjects shared no CDR3 amino acid sequences. In HTLV-1-associated myelopathy, TCR clonal expansion was greatest, and in multiple sclerosis it was least, below healthy controls.

The sequenced sample consisted of PBMCs. This TCR was sampled from a male donor with HTLV-1-associated myelopathy (HAM/TSP). The V call is TRBV6-5, the J call TRBJ2-6; D uncertain. CDR3 residues: CASSYTDSGANVLTF. The CDR3 DNA follows: TGTGCCAGCAGTTACACAGATTCTGGGGCCAACGTCCTGACTTTC.